In its sample, the clone carrying this T cell receptor (beta chain) was seen a few times. Its antigen is as yet unknown. This CDR3 is built from 14 residues. Germline loops: CDR1 DFQATT, CDR2 SNEGSKA (reference sequence). V lost 5 bases to trimming and J lost 5 bases; unmatched junction nucleotides: 6. The data belong to a study of CD8 T cells in ankylosing spondylitis. Findings of the study overall: It appeared that ankylosing spondylitis blood was characterized by a TCR beta motif of several highly homologous variants. Researchers reportedly found disease-linked clones significantly enriched in matched ankylosing spondylitis synovial fluid. Clones that were linked to disease were CD8+ and were relatively rare in peripheral blood.

Scientists made TCR beta libraries using quantitative 5'-RACE with molecular barcodes. In TCRdb, the 5' RACE reads were re-called with MiXCR into one record per CDR3 protein. The sample contains 250,000 to 350,000 distinct CDR3 sequences, about 20% of which appear only once. This receptor was obtained from a female donor with ankylosing spondylitis or in good health (not recorded which). This chain uses TRBV20-1 with TRBJ1-6; 7 bases agree with TRBD1. Sequencing was carried out using blood, either unsorted or a sorted T cell fraction (not recorded which). As DNA, the CDR3 is TGCAGTGCTGCAATCGGGACAGATAATTCACCCCTCCACTTT. It translates to CSAAIGTDNSPLHF.